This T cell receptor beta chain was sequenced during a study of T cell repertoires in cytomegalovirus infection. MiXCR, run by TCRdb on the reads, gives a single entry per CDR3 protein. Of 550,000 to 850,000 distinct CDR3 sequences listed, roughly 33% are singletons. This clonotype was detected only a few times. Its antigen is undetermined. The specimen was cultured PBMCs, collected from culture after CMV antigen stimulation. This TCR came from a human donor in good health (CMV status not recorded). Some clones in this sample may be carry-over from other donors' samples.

The CDR3 region has the DNA TGTGCCAGCTCACTCTCGCCTACTCGACAGGGGTCCTACGAGCAGTACTTC. It encodes CASSLSPTRQGSYEQYF. This chain links TRBV18 with TRBJ2-7; 8 bases match TRBD1. With V trimmed by 4 bases and J by 1 base, 12 bases remained unmatched. Germline loops: CDR1 KGHSH, CDR2 LQKENI. The CDR3 sequence is 17 residues long.